This T cell receptor beta chain was retrieved from a study of blood T cell repertoires in COVID-19. Study information: From the United States, Italy and Spain came samples of acute and convalescent COVID-19. Sources were T cells, B-cell-depleted T cells, or PBMCs; the material itself was cDNA or gDNA.

The recovered donors of Cohort 3 showed two negative PCRs, clearance, or symptom resolution. Sequencing was performed with immunoSEQ multiplex PCR; in TCRdb, only in-frame clones are kept and a portion is missing. The table has some 400,000 clones, approximately 92% seen once. Per germline, CDR1 ENHRY and CDR2 SYGVKD. The ends lost 11 bases at V and 3 bases at J; junction bases unmatched: 3. The CDR3 spans 14 residues. The sequencing input was PBMCs or T cells enriched from blood (not recorded which). The sequence came from a man aged 30-40 years who had recovered from COVID-19. The rearrangement links TRBV10-3 to TRBJ2-3; 15 bases agree with TRBD2. In DNA, the CDR3 is TGTGCCTCGGGACTAGCGGGAGGAACAGATACGCAGTATTTT. This translates into CASGLAGGTDTQYF.